Listed below are T cell receptor beta chains from one sample, sequenced in a study of OX40 agonist ivuxolimab in advanced cancers. The table came from immunoSEQ multiplex PCR; TCRdb's copy has only in-frame clones and leaves some out. Of 40,000 to 55,000 clones in the sample, 91% were seen once. The specimen comprised CD4+ or CD8+ T cells sorted from blood, sampled in a trial of the OX40 agonist ivuxolimab. The receptors come from an adult with an advanced solid tumor such as melanoma, head and neck, liver or kidney cancer. The CDR3 runs from the conserved cysteine through the conserved F or W. D genes are given only for firm matches.

V	D	J	DNA	CDR3
TRBV4-1	NA	TRBJ2-5	TGCGCCAGCAGCCAGGGCAGGGGAGAAGAGACCCAGTACTTC	CASSQGRGEETQYF
TRBV15	NA	TRBJ2-4	TGTGCCACCAGCGGAATTACTGGGGCCAAAAACATTCAGTACTTC	CATSGITGAKNIQYF
TRBV5-5	NA	TRBJ2-2	TGTGCCAGCAGCTTGGGAGGGACCGGGGAGCTGTTTTTT	CASSLGGTGELFF
TRBV29-1	NA	TRBJ2-1	TGCAGCGTTACGGAGCCTTCCTACAATGAGCAGTTCTTC	CSVTEPSYNEQFF
TRBV28	NA	TRBJ1-2	TGTGCCAGCAGTGCCATCCTTCTCTATGGCTACACCTTC	CASSAILLYGYTF
TRBV7-9	NA	TRBJ2-6	TGTGCCAGCAGCTTTGACTTGTCTGGGGCCAACGTCCTGACTTTC	CASSFDLSGANVLTF
TRBV19	NA	TRBJ2-1	TGTGCCAGTAGTCCCCATTACAATGAGCAGTTCTTC	CASSPHYNEQFF
TRBV7-9	TRBD2	TRBJ2-2	TGTGCCAGCAGCCTACCTCGCGGGAGGGGGAACACCGGGGAGCTGTTTTTT	CASSLPRGRGNTGELFF
TRBV30	TRBD1	TRBJ1-1	TGTGCCTGGAGATACAGGGGGCGCAGTGAAGCTTTCTTT	CAWRYRGRSEAFF
TRBV6-5	TRBD1	TRBJ2-1	TGTGCCAGCAGAGGTACAGGGGTAGCCAATGAGCAGTTCTTC	CASRGTGVANEQFF
TRBV6-5	NA	TRBJ1-1	TGTGCCAGCAGTTCATCCGGGGCCTTGAACACTGAAGCTTTCTTT	CASSSSGALNTEAFF
TRBV11-2	TRBD2	TRBJ2-7	TGTGCCAGCAGACGGACTAGCGGGATGGCCTACGAGCAGTACTTC	CASRRTSGMAYEQYF
TRBV5-6	NA	TRBJ2-7	TGTGCCAGCAGCGCCGGACAGTTCTCCTACGAGCAGTACTTC	CASSAGQFSYEQYF